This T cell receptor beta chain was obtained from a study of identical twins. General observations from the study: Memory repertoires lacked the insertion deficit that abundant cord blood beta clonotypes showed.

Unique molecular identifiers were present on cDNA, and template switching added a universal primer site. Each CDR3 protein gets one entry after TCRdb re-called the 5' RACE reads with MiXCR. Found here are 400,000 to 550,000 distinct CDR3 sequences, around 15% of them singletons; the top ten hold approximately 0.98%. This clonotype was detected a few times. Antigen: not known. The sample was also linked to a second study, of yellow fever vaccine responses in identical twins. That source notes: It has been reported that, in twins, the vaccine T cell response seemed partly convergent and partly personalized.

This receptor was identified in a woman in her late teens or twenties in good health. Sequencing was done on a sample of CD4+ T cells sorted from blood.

CDR3: CASSPFLGGQYNEQFF. CDR3 sequence (DNA): TGTGCCAGCTCGCCGTTCCTGGGAGGCCAATACAATGAGCAGTTCTTC. The chain recombines TRBV18 with TRBJ2-1, with D possibly being TRBD2 (6 bases). With 6 bases removed from V and 4 bases from J, the gap between germline ends came to 19 bases. Per germline, CDR1 KGHSH and CDR2 LQKENI. The CDR3 is 16 amino acids.